The next 24 T cell receptor beta chains were all read from a single sample in a study of blood T cells in healthy people across ages. The second PCR ran about 6 to 12 cycles with a sample-barcoded 5' primer and J-beta primers. Each CDR3 protein gets one entry after TCRdb re-called the 5' RACE reads with MiXCR. This table has hundreds of thousands of distinct CDR3 sequences, more than 40% appearing once. The specimen was blood. All receptors come from a man aged 55 to 70 in good health.

To note about this clonotype: A single base separates this from a much larger clone, so it may be a read error. The V gene is TRBV10-2, the J gene TRBJ2-3; D call uncertain. Per the germline V gene, CDR1 is WSHSY and CDR2 is SAAADI. The CDR3 runs 15 residues. Trimming pared 0 bases from V and 1 base from J, leaving 8 bases between. The CDR3 here is CASSESVQRTDTQYF. CDR3 DNA: TGCGCCAGCAGTGAGTCCGTGCAACGCACAGATACGCAGTATTTT.

About this clonotype itself: The junction does not match germline at one end; this may be a read error. The V and J genes are TRBV9 and TRBJ1-6; D ambiguous. Germline loops: CDR1 SGDLS, CDR2 YYNGEE. The CDR3 loop spans 16 amino acids. The CDR3 bases are TGTGCCAGCAGCGTAGACCCCAACTCCTATAATTCACCCCCCCACTTT. It translates to CASSVDPNSYNSPPHF.

V usage is TRBV5-1 and J usage is TRBJ1-2, with TRBD1 matching 9 bases. The germline V gene has CDR1 SGHRS and CDR2 YFSETQ. The trim removed 4 bases at V and 7 bases at J, leaving 11 bases unmatched. This CDR3 contains 15 residues. Here the CDR3 reads CASSPEGQGISGYTF. For the CDR3, the DNA is TGCGCCAGCAGCCCGGAAGGACAGGGGATTAGTGGCTACACCTTC.

This clonotype was recorded once. The V call is TRBV6-5, the J call TRBJ2-2, with D possibly being TRBD1 (6 bases). In germline, CDR1 is MNHEY, CDR2 SVGAGI. This CDR3 comprises 15 residues. Trimming took 5 bases from V and 7 from J, leaving 17 bases between them. The CDR3 here is CASSPGTRTIGELFF. CDR3 DNA sequence: TGTGCCAGCAGTCCCGGGACACGGACCATCGGGGAGCTGTTTTTT.

On this clonotype: The conserved phenylalanine or tryptophan is not found at the CDR3 terminus, so this likely reflects a read error. The chain joins TRBV6-1 to TRBJ2-5, with D tentatively TRBD2 (5 bases). Trimming removed 6 bases from V and 2 bases from J, with 13 bases in between. The CDR3 sequence is 14 residues long. Per the germline V gene, CDR1 is MNHNS and CDR2 is SASEGT. The CDR3 DNA is TGTGCCAGCAGGACGGGGTCCGCTCAAGAGACCCAGTACTCC. It translates to CASRTGSAQETQYS.

This clonotype was found a few times. DNA for the CDR3: TGTGCCAGCAGGCAATCGACAGGGGCAACCTACGAGCAGTACTTC. As protein: CASRQSTGATYEQYF. The chain joins TRBV6-5 to TRBJ2-7, with TRBD1 matching over 8 bases. From germline, CDR1 is MNHEY and CDR2 SVGAGI. Unmatched junction bases numbered 9, after V lost 6 bases and J lost 2 bases. The CDR3 is 15 amino acids.

As for this clonotype: This sequence may be a read error, since a much larger clone differs from it by one base. The chain recombines TRBV12-3 or TRBV12-4 with TRBJ2-7; D gene unclear. CDR3 size: 13 residues. V was shortened by 4 bases and J by 6 bases, with 13 bases between the two germline ends. CDR3 nucleotide sequence: TGTGCCAGCAGTTCCAGGTATCTCTGCGAGCAGTACTTC. Its translation: CASSSRYLCEQYF.

The chain joins TRBV5-1 to TRBJ2-2; 7 bases align to TRBD1. The V gene's germline CDR1 is SGHRS and CDR2 YFSETQ. The CDR3 has 15 residues. V lost 3 bases and J lost 0; bases outside the gene matches: 2. CDR3 bases: TGCGCCAGCAGCTGGGGGACAGCGAACACCGGGGAGCTGTTTTTT. Amino acid sequence: CASSWGTANTGELFF.

This clonotype was seen only a few times. V gene TRBV7-2 combines with J gene TRBJ2-7; 10 bases match TRBD2. Looked up from germline, CDR1 is SGHTA and CDR2 is FQGNSA. Trimming at V came to 5 bases and at J to 5 bases, leaving 9 bases not matched to a gene. CDR3 size: 15 residues. The CDR3 region has the DNA TGTGCCAGCAGCACGCTAGCGGGGGCTTTCGACGAGCAGTACTTC. As protein: CASSTLAGAFDEQYF.

This clonotype occurred a few times. This chain joins TRBV4-3 and TRBJ1-1; D unresolved. V lost 1 base to trimming and J lost 1 base, with 7 bases between them. This CDR3 is built from 14 residues. Germline V lookup: CDR1 LGHNA, CDR2 YSLEER. The CDR3, as DNA: TGCGCCAGCAGCCAAGGACACACGAACACTGAAGCTTTCTTT. Translated: CASSQGHTNTEAFF.

This clonotype has more than one count but fewer than ten. The chain has TRBV10-3 and TRBJ2-5, with 8 bases matching TRBD1. CDR1 is ENHRY, CDR2 SYGVKD, per germline. V dropped 6 bases and J dropped 3; count of bases not matched to a gene: 3. The CDR3 is 13 amino acids. The CDR3 DNA follows: TGTGCCATCAGCTCACAGGGGGAAGAGACCCAGTACTTC. As protein: CAISSQGEETQYF.

The V call is TRBV4-1, the J call TRBJ1-2; 7 nucleotides agree with TRBD1. This CDR3 is 15 amino acids long. The ends lost 0 bases at V and 2 bases at J; junction bases unmatched: 3. Germline lookup yields CDR1 MGHRA and CDR2 YSYEKL. CDR3 amino acids: CASSQEGQQNYGYTF. CDR3 DNA: TGCGCCAGCAGCCAAGAGGGACAGCAGAACTATGGCTACACCTTC.

The chain links TRBV27 to TRBJ2-4; no clear D gene. The J call is uncertain, as TRBJ2-7 better fits the DNA end. Germline CDR1 is MNHEY and CDR2 is SMNVEV (reference sequence). This CDR3 contains 16 residues. The CDR3 DNA reads TGTGCCAGCAGTTTATGGTCCGCGCCAATACACTACGAGCAGTACTTC. This encodes CASSLWSAPIHYEQYF.

The rearrangement joins TRBV20-1 to TRBJ1-1, with 11 bases identical to TRBD1. The CDR3 runs 14 residues. The V segment lost 1 base and the J segment 4 bases; nucleotides outside the gene matches: 2. Germline assignment: CDR1 DFQATT and CDR2 SNEGSKA (reference sequence). The CDR3 region has the DNA TGCAGTGCTAGAGGGACAGGGGGCGGCACTGAAGCTTTCTTT. This gives the protein CSARGTGGGTEAFF.

The J gene is TRBJ2-7, the V gene TRBV2, with TRBD1 identical over 9 bases. This CDR3 is 18 amino acids long. Germline-derived CDR1 and CDR2 are SNHLY and FYNNEI. The V segment lost 3 bases and the J segment 3 bases; nucleotides outside the gene matches: 15. As DNA, the CDR3 is TGTGCCAGCAGTGACCCCGAGGTCCGGACAGGGGTTATCTACGAGCAGTACTTC. This sequence encodes CASSDPEVRTGVIYEQYF.

The chain uses TRBV7-3 and TRBJ2-1; no definite D call. This CDR3 contains 12 residues. Germline-derived CDR1 and CDR2 are SGHTA and FQGTGA. The germline V and J ends were trimmed by 4 bases and 7 bases, with 8 bases remaining between them. The CDR3 nucleotides read TGTGCCAGCAGCTCCCAGAGGAATGAGCAGTTCTTC. It is translated as CASSSQRNEQFF.

This chain uses TRBV6-2 or TRBV6-3 with TRBJ2-7, with D possibly TRBD2 on 7 matching bases. CDR3 length equals 14 residues. V gave up 8 bases and J gave up 2 bases, with 16 bases separating them. Germline V gene lookup returns CDR1 MNHEY and CDR2 SVGEGT. The CDR3 sequence is CASERGGTTYEQYF. The CDR3 DNA sequence: TGTGCCAGCGAGCGCGGGGGCACCACCTACGAGCAGTACTTC.

This clonotype was picked up many times. V is TRBV5-1 and J is TRBJ1-5; 8 positions match TRBD1. Germline values: CDR1 SGHRS, CDR2 YFSETQ. The CDR3 runs to 15 residues. Trimming took 2 bases from V and 7 from J; bases not matched to a gene: 8. Here the CDR3 reads CASSLDRGSGQPQHF. CDR3 sequence (DNA): TGCGCCAGCAGCTTAGACAGGGGAAGCGGACAGCCCCAGCATTTT.

The genes are TRBV5-1 and TRBJ1-1; unclear D gene. The CDR3 consists of 16 residues. In germline, CDR1 is SGHRS, CDR2 YFSETQ. Trimming shortened V by 0 bases and J by 0 bases, and 12 bases separated the two germline ends. Here the CDR3 reads CASSLVLSIMNTEAFF. CDR3 nucleotide sequence: TGCGCCAGCAGCTTGGTACTCAGCATCATGAACACTGAAGCTTTCTTT.

V is TRBV5-8 and J is TRBJ2-4; maybe TRBD1 (6 bases). The CDR3 is 12 residues long. The germline CDR1 and CDR2 sequences are SGHTS and YDEGEE. V lost 4 bases and J lost 14, with 16 bases in between. The CDR3 coding sequence is TGTGCCAGCAGCAGCCTTCAGGGGAAGGAGTACTTC. Translating it yields CASSSLQGKEYF.

Comments on this clonotype: Likely a read error: the CDR3 ends without its conserved phenylalanine or tryptophan. This chain uses TRBV10-3 with TRBJ2-7; D is unclear. This CDR3 is 12 amino acids long. Germline CDR1 and CDR2: ENHRY and SYGVKD. For the CDR3, the DNA is TGTGTCATCAGTGAGTCGGTGGGCGAGCAGTACTAC. Translating gives CVISESVGEQYY.

This clonotype occurred a few times. The chain employs TRBV7-3 and TRBJ2-5, with 10 bases that match TRBD2. The DNA end lines up better with TRBJ2-7; the J call may be wrong. The CDR3 sequence is 14 residues long. Germline V gene data show CDR1 as SGHTA and CDR2 as FQGTGA. This chain's CDR3 is CASSFSGGRDEQYF. DNA of the CDR3: TGTGCCAGCAGCTTTAGCGGGGGGAGGGACGAGCAGTACTTC.

The chain joins TRBV7-3 to TRBJ2-1, with TRBD2 matching over 8 bases. The V segment lost 5 bases and the J segment 10 bases; nucleotides outside the gene matches: 7. The CDR3 extends over 13 amino acids. CDR1 SGHTA and CDR2 FQGTGA come from the germline V gene. For the CDR3, the DNA is TGTGCCAGCAGCCCCGGGGGCGGGGGGGAGCAGTTCTTC. It encodes CASSPGGGGEQFF. The variable domain in full, completed from reference TRBV7-3 and TRBJ2-1, reads GAGVSQTPSNKVTEKGKYVELRCDPISGHTALYWYRQSLGQGPEFLIYFQGTGAADDSGLPNDRFFAVRPEGSVSTLKIQRTERGDSAVYLCASSPGGGGEQFFGPGTRLTVL.

The gene calls are TRBV6-2 or TRBV6-3 and TRBJ2-5; D possibly matches TRBD1 or TRBD2 (5 bases each). The CDR3 contains 13 residues. CDR1 and CDR2 from the germline V gene are MNHEY and SVGEGT. Trimming cost V 2 bases and J 7 bases, with 11 bases left between them. CDR3 sequence: CASSYRDLGTQYF. The CDR3 DNA reads TGTGCCAGCAGTTACAGGGACCTAGGGACCCAGTACTTC.